The next 9 T cell receptor beta chains were all read from a single sample in a study of cytomegalovirus exposure and HLA in healthy donors. The PCR made use of 60 Vbeta and 13 Jbeta primers. Produced via immunoSEQ multiplex PCR; TCRdb's table is partial and in-frame only. The repertoire has about 170,000 clones, over 75% of them found once; the top ten carry 2% to 2.5%. Material for sequencing was PBMCs. These receptors all come from a male donor in good health and CMV-seronegative.

This rearrangement joins TRBV7-9 to TRBJ1-2; weak D call: TRBD1 (5 bases). The CDR3 covers 16 residues. The V gene lost 5 bases and the J gene lost 4 bases, with 20 bases spanning the gap. The germline gives CDR1 SEHNR, CDR2 FQNEAQ (reference sequence). CDR3 region: CASSLDPGGVGYGYTF. The CDR3 nucleotides are TGTGCCAGCAGCCTAGACCCGGGGGGAGTTGGCTATGGCTACACCTTC.

The count of this clone is one. The chain has TRBV5-1 and TRBJ2-7; TRBD1 matches 8 bases. The CDR3 has 18 residues. The germline V gene has CDR1 SGHRS and CDR2 YFSETQ. V was clipped by 4 bases and J by 0 bases; unmatched bases: 15. CDR3 sequence (DNA): TGCGCCAGCAGCCGATGGGCAGGGGGCACATATTCCTCCTACGAGCAGTACTTC. Translation: CASSRWAGGTYSSYEQYF.

The chain uses TRBV27 and TRBJ1-4; D perhaps matches TRBD1 (6 bases). This CDR3 region has 13 residues. Per the germline V gene, CDR1 is MNHEY and CDR2 is SMNVEV (reference sequence). V shed 7 bases and J shed 5 bases, with 11 bases lying between them. CDR3 loop: CASTGGRNEKLFF. CDR3 coding DNA: TGTGCCAGCACGGGGGGCAGGAATGAAAAACTGTTTTTT. The full variable domain, rest sourced from reference TRBV27 and TRBJ1-4, is EAQVTQNPRYLITVTGKKLTVTCSQNMNHEYMSWYRQDPGLGLRQIYYSMNVEVTDKGDVPEGYKVSRKEKRNFPLILESPSPNQTSLYFCASTGGRNEKLFFGSGTQLSVL.

This clone showed up just once. The V call is TRBV25-1, the J call TRBJ1-4; TRBD1 matches at 8 bases. The CDR3 extends over 16 amino acids. Germline trimming cut 4 bases from V and 0 bases from J; bases unmatched to any gene: 4. Germline lookup yields CDR1 MGHDK and CDR2 SYGVNS. DNA of the CDR3: TGTGCCAGCAGTGGCGGACAGGGCGCAACTAATGAAAAACTGTTTTTT. This codes for CASSGGQGATNEKLFF.

The chain combines TRBV27 with TRBJ1-1; D may be TRBD1 (5 bases). The ends were cut back, 3 bases at V and 8 bases at J, with 10 bases in the middle. Germline loops: CDR1 MNHEY, CDR2 SMNVEV (reference sequence). This CDR3 region has 12 residues. This CDR3 is CASSLPGGEAFF. The CDR3 DNA reads TGTGCCAGCAGTTTGCCCGGGGGAGAAGCTTTCTTT.

The chain couples TRBV4-3 to TRBJ2-5; TRBD2 is a possible D gene (5 bases). The CDR3 totals 16 residues. V lost 0 bases and J lost 5, with 16 bases in between. The germline V gene encodes CDR1 LGHNA and CDR2 YSLEER. The CDR3 DNA sequence: TGCGCCAGCAGCCAAGATCGGGAAAGGGCATTGGAGACCCAGTACTTC. This translates into CASSQDRERALETQYF.

The chain couples TRBV4-1 to TRBJ1-2, with 9 bases aligning to TRBD1. The CDR3 length is 16 residues. Germline V gene lookup returns CDR1 MGHRA and CDR2 YSYEKL. Germline trimming cut 3 bases from V and 2 bases from J; bases unmatched to any gene: 7. The CDR3: CASSQDQTGGNYGYTF. The CDR3 bases are TGCGCCAGCAGCCAGGACCAGACAGGGGGAAACTATGGCTACACCTTC.

The rearrangement joins TRBV5-4 to TRBJ1-1; D gene unclear. V lost 2 bases to trimming and J lost 4 bases, with 12 bases between them. CDR1 is SGHNT, CDR2 YYREEE, per germline (reference sequence). CDR3 length: 14 residues. The DNA of the CDR3 is TGTGCCAGCAGCTTAGGACTGAGGCCCACTGAAGCTTTCTTT. Protein sequence: CASSLGLRPTEAFF.

This chain joins TRBV14 and TRBJ1-1; a weak D match, TRBD1 (6 bases). Between the trimmed V and J ends, which lost 4 bases and 10 bases, there was a span of 16 bases. The V gene's germline CDR1 is SGHDN and CDR2 FVKESK. The CDR3 loop spans 13 amino acids. The CDR3 region is CASSRRQVVPAFF. The CDR3 nucleotides are TGTGCCAGCAGCCGTAGACAGGTCGTCCCAGCTTTCTTT.